A single sample gave rise to the 22 T cell receptor beta chains below, sequenced in a study of blood T cells in healthy people across ages. A second roughly 6 to 12 cycle PCR used barcoded and J-beta primers. TCRdb reprocessed the 5' RACE reads via MiXCR and lists one record per CDR3 protein. This sample has nearly 1 million distinct CDR3 sequences, with roughly 51% found just once. The sequencing input was blood. These TCRs come from a woman aged 60-70 years in good health.

J is TRBJ2-7 and V is TRBV6-5; TRBD2 matches at 9 bases. CDR1 and CDR2 (germline): MNHEY, SVGAGI. J was trimmed by 2 bases and V by 8 bases; bases with no gene match: 10. The CDR3 has 15 residues. CDR3 in amino acids: CASRLSGRGTYEQYF. The DNA of the CDR3 is TGTGCCAGCCGCCTTAGCGGGAGAGGGACCTACGAGCAGTACTTC.

This clonotype was observed a few times. The CDR3 region is CASSLLASGRTQPYEQYF. In DNA form, the CDR3 reads TGCGCCAGCAGCTTGCTCGCTAGCGGGAGGACCCAACCCTACGAGCAGTACTTC. The chain has TRBV5-1 and TRBJ2-7, with 11 bases aligning to TRBD2. The CDR3 extends over 18 amino acids. The trim removed 1 base at V and 2 bases at J, leaving 11 bases unmatched. Germline loops: CDR1 SGHRS, CDR2 YFSETQ.

V gene TRBV12-3 or TRBV12-4 combines with J gene TRBJ1-2, with 8 nucleotides matching TRBD1. V trimming: 7 bases; J trimming: 1 base; junction bases outside the gene matches: 17. This CDR3 is built from 18 residues. The CDR3 loop is CASTQSGTGHKINYGYTF. The CDR3 coding sequence is TGTGCCAGCACTCAAAGCGGGACAGGACATAAGATTAACTATGGCTACACCTTC.

V gene TRBV2 combines with J gene TRBJ2-7; D gene uncertain. This CDR3 contains 14 residues. Trimming took off 6 bases at V and 3 bases at J, with 15 bases between the two ends. In germline, CDR1 is SNHLY, CDR2 FYNNEI. CDR3 coding DNA: TGTGCCAGCAGACGAAGGCTTGGGGACTACGAGCAGTACTTC. Residues: CASRRRLGDYEQYF.

V is TRBV7-9 and J is TRBJ2-5; 8 nucleotides match TRBD1. The CDR3 loop spans 12 amino acids. V lost 5 bases, J lost 7 bases, and 3 bases stayed unmatched. The V gene's germline CDR1 is SEHNR and CDR2 FQNEAQ (reference sequence). The CDR3, as DNA: TGTGCCAGCAGCAAGACAGGGGTGACCCAGTACTTC. This translates into CASSKTGVTQYF. Complete variable domain (other parts from reference TRBV7-9 and TRBJ2-5): DTGVSQNPRHKITKRGQNVTFRCDPISEHNRLYWYRQTLGQGPEFLTYFQNEAQLEKSRLLSDRFSAERPKGSFSTLEIQRTEQGDSAMYLCASSKTGVTQYFGPGTRLLVL.

This clonotype has only a few counts. The V call is TRBV7-9, the J call TRBJ1-2; no definite D call. Germline CDR1 SEHNR, CDR2 FQNEAQ (reference sequence). V was pared by 5 bases and J by 0 bases, with 7 bases between. The CDR3 contains 13 residues. The CDR3 reads CASSVVANYGYTF. The DNA for the CDR3 is TGTGCCAGCAGCGTTGTTGCTAACTATGGCTACACCTTC.

The chain uses TRBV7-3 and TRBJ2-7; 10 positions match TRBD1. The length of the CDR3 is 19 residues. Germline V CDR1 and CDR2: SGHTA, FQGTGA. V gave up 1 base and J gave up 1 base; unmatched junction bases: 13. Here the CDR3 DNA reads TGTGCCAGCAGCTTAAATCTAGTGGCCGGACAGGGGGATTCCTACGAGCAGTACTTC. Amino acid sequence: CASSLNLVAGQGDSYEQYF.

This rearrangement joins TRBV4-2 to TRBJ2-3; TRBD1 matches at 7 bases. Trimming cost V 2 bases and J 5 bases; bases outside gene matches: 10. Germline V gene sequence: CDR1 LGHNA, CDR2 YNFKEQ. CDR3 length equals 16 residues. CDR3 DNA sequence: TGTGCCAGCAGCCAATCGGTGACAGGGTACATAGATACGCAGTATTTT. Translating it yields CASSQSVTGYIDTQYF.

The sample holds a few counts of this clonotype. This chain uses TRBV7-9 with TRBJ2-1, with unresolved D. CDR3 length equals 13 residues. V shed 5 bases and J shed 2 bases, with 7 bases lying between them. Germline V gene lookup returns CDR1 SEHNR and CDR2 FQNEAQ (reference sequence). CDR3 sequence reads: CASSPLAYNEQFF. CDR3 DNA sequence: TGTGCCAGCAGCCCCCTCGCCTACAATGAGCAGTTCTTC. Supplemented by reference TRBV7-9 and TRBJ2-1, the full variable domain reads DTGVSQNPRHKITKRGQNVTFRCDPISEHNRLYWYRQTLGQGPEFLTYFQNEAQLEKSRLLSDRFSAERPKGSFSTLEIQRTEQGDSAMYLCASSPLAYNEQFFGPGTRLTVL.

The J gene is TRBJ2-2, the V gene TRBV5-1; weak D call: TRBD1 (5 bases). The CDR3 loop spans 16 amino acids. Germline assignment: CDR1 SGHRS and CDR2 YFSETQ. V was clipped by 4 bases and J by 0 bases, with 13 bases between them. CDR3 residues: CASSTGASTNTGELFF. CDR3 coding DNA: TGCGCCAGCAGCACTGGGGCCAGTACGAACACCGGGGAGCTGTTTTTT.

This clonotype has only a few counts. The chain employs TRBV7-3 and TRBJ2-3, with D perhaps TRBD1 or TRBD2 (5 bases each). V shed 3 bases and J shed 0 bases, with 10 bases lying between them. The CDR3 spans 15 residues. CDR1 is SGHTA, CDR2 FQGTGA, per germline. CDR3 protein: CASSLGVTSTDTQYF. The CDR3 coding sequence is TGTGCCAGCAGCTTGGGGGTAACTAGCACAGATACGCAGTATTTT.

The chain is built from TRBV28 and TRBJ2-4; D not resolved. This CDR3 contains 16 residues. Trimming cost V 4 bases and J 0 bases, with 13 bases left between them. The V gene's germline CDR1 is MDHEN and CDR2 SYDVKM. The CDR3 DNA follows: TGTGCCAGCAGTTCCTTTTGGCCCCTAGCCAAAAACATTCAGTACTTC. Its protein product is CASSSFWPLAKNIQYF.

This clonotype appeared a single time. The CDR3 nucleotides read TGTGCCAGCACCTTGACAGGTTCGGACACTGAAGCTTTCTTT. This sequence encodes CASTLTGSDTEAFF. The V and J genes are TRBV7-2 and TRBJ1-1; D perhaps matches TRBD1 (6 bases). The germline V gene has CDR1 SGHTA and CDR2 FQGNSA. V was trimmed by 7 bases and J by 3 bases, leaving 15 bases between them. This CDR3 spans 14 amino acids.

In this sample, this clonotype turned up once. The rearrangement joins TRBV7-2 to TRBJ2-7; TRBD2 matches at 10 bases. This CDR3 has 16 residues. J was trimmed by 6 bases and V by 2 bases; bases with no gene match: 10. CDR1 SGHTA and CDR2 FQGNSA come from the germline V gene. The chain's CDR3 is CASSLRRVAGGGEQYF. DNA for the CDR3: TGTGCCAGCAGCTTAAGGCGTGTAGCGGGAGGAGGCGAGCAGTACTTC.

This clonotype was seen just once. J is TRBJ1-2 and V is TRBV29-1, with 10 bases that match TRBD1. The junction had 7 bases not matched to a gene; V was cut back by 4 bases and J by 5 bases. The CDR3 sequence is 14 residues long. Looked up from germline, CDR1 is SQVTM and CDR2 is ANQGSEA. The CDR3 loop is CSVVGTGDDYGYTF. The CDR3 nucleotides are TGCAGCGTTGTAGGGACAGGGGATGATTATGGCTACACCTTC.

This chain connects TRBV28 to TRBJ2-7; TRBD2 aligns across 7 bases. CDR1 MDHEN and CDR2 SYDVKM come from the germline V gene. J was trimmed by 3 bases and V by 6 bases; bases with no gene match: 8. CDR3 size: 14 residues. The DNA for the CDR3 is TGTGCCAGCAGAAACGGCGGGAGAAACTACGAGCAGTACTTC. Its protein is CASRNGGRNYEQYF.

The sample holds one count of this clonotype. This rearrangement joins TRBV30 to TRBJ2-2, with D hard to call. With 4 bases removed from V and 0 bases from J, the gap between germline ends came to 3 bases. Germline-derived CDR1 and CDR2 are GTSNPN and SVGIG (reference sequence). The length of the CDR3 is 12 residues. DNA of the CDR3: TGTGCCTGGACATCGAACACCGGGGAGCTGTTTTTT. It encodes CAWTSNTGELFF.

CDR3 DNA sequence: TGTGCCAGCCGCCCTTCCGGCACCGATGAGCAGTACTTC. Its translation: CASRPSGTDEQYF. The chain has TRBV6-5 and TRBJ2-4; D remains ambiguous. The V and J ends lost 8 bases and 13 bases respectively, with 21 bases between them. CDR1 MNHEY and CDR2 SVGAGI come from the germline V gene. The CDR3 length is 13 residues.

The chain joins TRBV10-3 to TRBJ2-7; 10 bases are a match to TRBD2. After removal of 10 bases from V and 2 bases from J, the junction contained 8 bases not matched to a gene. Germline V gene data show CDR1 as ENHRY and CDR2 as SYGVKD. The CDR3 runs 14 residues. DNA for the CDR3: TGTGCCACCAATCGACTAGCGGGTCCCTACGAGCAGTACTTC. Translated, it gives CATNRLAGPYEQYF.

V and J are TRBV20-1 and TRBJ2-7, with TRBD1 matching over 7 bases. The CDR3 is 15 amino acids. The V and J ends lost 0 bases and 3 bases, in that order; junction bases with no gene match: 8. Germline V gene sequence: CDR1 DFQATT, CDR2 SNEGSKA (reference sequence). The CDR3 protein is CSARDRGQVHYEQYF. The DNA for the CDR3 is TGCAGTGCTAGAGATAGGGGGCAAGTCCACTACGAGCAGTACTTC.

This clonotype was detected a few times. The chain couples TRBV12-3 or TRBV12-4 to TRBJ1-4; D unresolved. This CDR3 contains 13 residues. Trimming removed 3 bases from V and 4 bases from J, with 6 bases in between. CDR3 in amino acids: CASSFQDNEKLFF. CDR3 nucleotide sequence: TGTGCCAGCAGTTTCCAGGATAATGAAAAACTGTTTTTT.

The V and J genes are TRBV20-1 and TRBJ2-7; 9 bases line up with TRBD1. This CDR3 has 12 residues. Trimming removed 7 bases from V and 3 bases from J; junction bases left unmatched: 4. Germline-derived CDR1 and CDR2 are DFQATT and SNEGSKA (reference sequence). The CDR3 DNA sequence: TGCAGTGTTGAGACAGGGGGCTACGAGCAGTACTTC. Its protein is CSVETGGYEQYF.